This passage covers 16 T cell receptor beta chains from one sample sequenced in a study of blood T cell repertoires in COVID-19. Clones were read by immunoSEQ multiplex PCR, and TCRdb kept only the in-frame ones, dropping some. The sample holds 70,000 to 85,000 clones; 80% to 95% are singletons and the top ten take 4.8%. The sequencing input was peripheral blood. The receptors originated from a woman aged 55-69 years with active COVID-19.

The CDR3 DNA reads as TGCGCCAGCAGCTTGGAGACGGGTAGCACAGATACGCAGTATTTT. It translates to CASSLETGSTDTQYF. This sequence joins TRBV5-1 and TRBJ2-3, with D unresolved. Per germline, CDR1 SGHRS and CDR2 YFSETQ. The ends were cut back, 0 bases at V and 0 bases at J, with 8 bases in the middle. There are 15 residues in the CDR3.

DNA for the CDR3: TGTGCCTGGAGTGTAGAGCTCAGGGGTCAGCCCCAGCATTTT. Translation: CAWSVELRGQPQHF. The chain recombines TRBV30 with TRBJ1-5; maybe TRBD1 (6 bases). The V end lost 0 bases, the J end lost 6 bases, and 12 bases lay between the germline ends. Germline values: CDR1 GTSNPN, CDR2 SVGIG (reference sequence). This CDR3 is 14 amino acids long.

The V call is TRBV5-1, the J call TRBJ2-3, with 10 bases identical to TRBD1. Germline CDR1 SGHRS, CDR2 YFSETQ. V lost 4 bases, J lost 1 base, and 3 bases stayed unmatched. The CDR3 runs 15 residues. In nucleotides, the CDR3 is TGCGCCAGCAGCCGGGACAGGGGAGGCACAGATACGCAGTATTTT. It is translated as CASSRDRGGTDTQYF.

DNA for the CDR3: TGTGCCAGCCACGGTCGGGAGACTAGCACAGATACGCAGTATTTT. Its protein product is CASHGRETSTDTQYF. The V gene is TRBV27, the J gene TRBJ2-3; possible D gene TRBD2, 6 bases. V lost 8 bases, J lost 0 bases, and 15 bases lay in between. The germline V gene has CDR1 MNHEY and CDR2 SMNVEV (reference sequence). This CDR3 is 15 amino acids long.

V usage is TRBV10-2 and J usage is TRBJ2-7; the match to TRBD1 covers 8 bases. The V and J ends lost 8 bases and 6 bases, in that order; junction bases with no gene match: 9. Germline CDR1 and CDR2: WSHSY and SAAADI. The CDR3 is 13 amino acids. The chain's CDR3 is CASHPGQGSEQYF. CDR3 in DNA: TGCGCCAGCCATCCCGGACAGGGTTCCGAGCAGTACTTC.

J is TRBJ1-2 and V is TRBV5-1; TRBD1 is a possible D gene (6 bases). The germline V gene has CDR1 SGHRS and CDR2 YFSETQ. V was clipped by 3 bases and J by 6 bases, with 18 bases between them. The CDR3 is made up of 15 amino acids. CDR3 residues: CASSYPPGGRDGYTF. The CDR3 nucleotides read TGCGCCAGCAGCTACCCCCCGGGGGGCCGTGATGGCTACACCTTC.

CDR3 in amino acids: CASSGRRELRIYSGANVLTF. The CDR3 coding sequence is TGTGCCAGCAGCGGGAGACGGGAACTCAGAATCTACTCTGGGGCCAACGTCCTGACTTTC. The chain recombines TRBV6-2 or TRBV6-3 with TRBJ2-6; a possible D gene is TRBD2 (6 bases). Trimming removed 6 bases from V and 0 bases from J, with 24 bases in between. There are 20 residues in the CDR3. CDR1 and CDR2 (germline): MNHEY, SVGEGT.

This chain joins TRBV4-1 and TRBJ2-1, with D tentatively TRBD2 (5 bases). This CDR3 is built from 15 residues. The germline gives CDR1 MGHRA, CDR2 YSYEKL. The V end was cut by 2 bases, the J end by 1 base, with 9 bases between. In DNA, the CDR3 is TGCGCCAGCAGCCAACAGCGGCAGTCCTACAATGAGCAGTTCTTC. This sequence encodes CASSQQRQSYNEQFF.

The chain combines TRBV6-1 with TRBJ1-5; TRBD1 agrees at 9 bases. CDR1 is MNHNS, CDR2 SASEGT, per germline. The CDR3 sequence is 16 residues long. J lost 3 bases, V lost 2 bases, and 5 bases had no gene match. CDR3 nucleotide sequence: TGTGCCAGCAGTGAACAAGGACAGGGGTCCAATCAGCCCCAGCATTTT. It specifies CASSEQGQGSNQPQHF.

The chain uses TRBV2 and TRBJ2-3, with TRBD1 identical over 9 bases. CDR1 and CDR2 from the germline V gene are SNHLY and FYNNEI. The V and J ends lost 3 bases and 2 bases, in that order; junction bases with no gene match: 9. CDR3 length equals 17 residues. CDR3 coding DNA: TGTGCCAGCAGTGAGCGACAGGGGGGTAGACACACAGATACGCAGTATTTT. Translation: CASSERQGGRHTDTQYF.

The chain combines TRBV5-1 with TRBJ1-1; D perhaps matches TRBD1 (6 bases). V gave up 0 bases and J gave up 1 base, with 10 bases separating them. Germline CDR1 SGHRS, CDR2 YFSETQ. This CDR3 comprises 15 residues. CDR3 residues: CASSLAPTGNTEAFF. The DNA for the CDR3 is TGCGCCAGCAGCTTGGCCCCGACAGGGAACACTGAAGCTTTCTTT.

This chain uses TRBV2 with TRBJ2-1; 9 nucleotides agree with TRBD1. The germline V gene has CDR1 SNHLY and CDR2 FYNNEI. The CDR3 has 13 amino acids. J was trimmed by 8 bases and V by 8 bases; bases with no gene match: 7. CDR3 DNA: TGTGCCAGCGAGAGGGACAGGGTCGATGAGCAGTTCTTC. Translated, it gives CASERDRVDEQFF.

V and J are TRBV9 and TRBJ2-4; no clear D gene. Germline V gene sequence: CDR1 SGDLS, CDR2 YYNGEE. The CDR3 contains 14 residues. The V and J ends lost 2 bases and 1 base respectively, with 7 bases between them. In DNA form, the CDR3 reads TGTGCCAGCAGCGTCGGTCTCGCCAAAAACATTCAGTACTTC. Encoded protein: CASSVGLAKNIQYF.

The V call is TRBV24-1, the J call TRBJ2-3, with a tentative D call TRBD2 (7 bases). Germline lookup yields CDR1 KGHDR and CDR2 SFDVKD. The CDR3 spans 13 residues. V lost 10 bases and J lost 2, with 12 bases in between. The CDR3: CATAGANTDTQYF. In DNA, the CDR3 is TGTGCCACGGCGGGGGCGAACACAGATACGCAGTATTTT.

CDR3 residues: CASSAQGTWETQYF. The CDR3, as DNA: TGTGCCAGCAGCGCACAGGGTACGTGGGAGACCCAGTACTTC. This chain connects TRBV7-9 to TRBJ2-5; tentatively, D is TRBD1 (6 bases). Deletions cut 5 bases from V and 5 bases from J, with 15 bases between. The CDR3 has 14 amino acids. Germline CDR1 is SEHNR and CDR2 is FQNEAQ (reference sequence).

This sequence joins TRBV5-5 and TRBJ2-4; 7 nucleotides match TRBD1. Germline assignment: CDR1 SGHKS and CDR2 YYEKEE (reference sequence). V gave up 3 bases and J gave up 7 bases; unmatched junction bases: 10. The CDR3 spans 15 residues. The CDR3 sequence is CASSSIPGQTNIQYF. CDR3 nucleotide sequence: TGTGCCAGCAGCTCCATACCGGGACAGACCAACATTCAGTACTTC.